This T cell receptor beta chain stems from a study of T cells in women clearing cervical HPV infection. A note on this clone: Its target is not known. The read ends 3 residues before the CDR3 terminus; that terminus is restored from the germline J gene.

General observations from the study: CIN3+ cases had significantly higher TCR richness than controls; evenness did not differ.

The germline V and J ends were trimmed by 0 bases and 5 bases, with 16 bases remaining between them. The CDR3 spans 16 residues. Germline V gene sequence: CDR1 WNHNN, CDR2 SYGVQD (reference sequence). Genomic DNA, averaging about 1,100 ng per sample, yielded TCR beta CDR3 via immunoSEQ. Measured with immunoSEQ multiplex PCR; TCRdb has only the in-frame clones, and not every one. Recorded for this sample: tens of thousands of clones. The clonotype was recovered from a woman aged 18 to 75 with a cervical HPV16 infection that either progressed to CIN3+ or cleared (not recorded which). The chain recombines TRBV10-1 with TRBJ1-1, with D perhaps TRBD1 (5 bases). The sequenced sample consisted of blood buffy coat. The CDR3 is CASSESVWGLGTEAFF. CDR3 DNA (partial): TGCGCCAGCAGTGAGTCCGTCTGGGGCCTCGGAACTGAA.